One sample yielded the 9 T cell receptor beta chains listed below, sequenced in a study of regulatory T cells in long-lasting Graves disease. Researchers made TCR beta libraries by using iRepertoire HTBI primers and running Arm-PCR on CDR3 regions. In TCRdb, the multiplex PCR reads were re-called with MiXCR into one record per CDR3 protein. This repertoire shows 400,000 to 600,000 distinct CDR3 sequences, 20% to 25% found once; its top ten account for about 7%. As for time point: persistent/refractory GD, antithyroid drugs over 5 years with positive TRAb. From PBMCs, RNA was extracted and then used to make the TCR library. The starting material was peripheral blood mononuclear cells (PBMCs), obtained when the disease was refractory, from a patient treated with antithyroid drugs. These receptors were taken from a female donor with Graves disease.

This clonotype has just a few counts. J is TRBJ1-5 and V is TRBV19; no clear D gene. Trimming stripped 3 bases from V and 5 bases from J, with 17 bases between. CDR3 length: 16 residues. Germline V gene data show CDR1 as LNHDA and CDR2 as SQIVND (reference sequence). CDR3: CASSIGRHSADQPQHF. The CDR3 bases are TGTGCCAGTAGTATCGGGCGGCACTCCGCAGATCAGCCCCAGCATTTT. Filled out from reference TRBV19 and TRBJ1-5, the complete variable domain reads DGGITQSPKYLFRKEGQNVTLSCEQNLNHDAMYWYRQDPGQGLRLIYYSQIVNDFQKGDIAEGYSVSREKKESFPLTVTSAQKNPTAFYLCASSIGRHSADQPQHFGDGTRLSIL.

This clonotype occurred a few times. A much more abundant neighbour one base away suggests this may be a read error. The chain combines TRBV10-3 with TRBJ2-6; a possible D gene is TRBD1 (5 bases). This CDR3 spans 15 amino acids. The germline V gene encodes CDR1 ENHRY and CDR2 SYGVKD. CDR3 coding DNA: TGTGCCATCAGATCCCATAGCTCTGGGGCCAACGTCCTGGCTTTC. Amino acid sequence: CAIRSHSSGANVLAF.

This clonotype was counted at least ten times. The chain couples TRBV28 to TRBJ2-7, with 7 nucleotides matching TRBD2. The CDR3 has 16 residues. Germline V gene sequence: CDR1 MDHEN, CDR2 SYDVKM. V dropped 6 bases and J dropped 2; count of bases not matched to a gene: 13. CDR3 DNA sequence: TGTGCCAGCAGCTCCCGTAGTGGGGGAGGGCCCTACGAGCAGTACTTC. Translation: CASSSRSGGGPYEQYF.

This clonotype was detected ten times or more. CDR3 region: CASSRPGGGSEAFF. The CDR3 DNA follows: TGTGCCAGCAGCCGGCCGGGGGGGGGCTCTGAAGCTTTCTTT. The chain uses TRBV7-2 and TRBJ1-1; possibly TRBD1 for D (6 bases). Trimming stripped 5 bases from V and 6 bases from J, with 16 bases between. CDR1 is SGHTA and CDR2 is FQGNSA in the germline V gene. The CDR3 spans 14 residues.

A few counts support this clonotype. A much more abundant neighbour one base away suggests this may be a read error. The chain couples TRBV6-2 or TRBV6-3 to TRBJ1-1, with a possible D match to TRBD1 (5 bases). Germline loops: CDR1 MNHEY, CDR2 SVGEGT. Trimming stripped 5 bases from V and 3 bases from J, with 10 bases between. The CDR3 length is 13 residues. The CDR3, as DNA: TGTGCCAGCAGTGAGACAGCGGACACTGAAGCTTTCTTT. Its translation is CASSETADTEAFF.

Details on this clonotype: This may come from a read error, since a much larger clone is one base off. The chain couples TRBV20-1 to TRBJ2-5; D is possibly TRBD2 (5 bases). Per germline, CDR1 DFQATT and CDR2 SNEGSKA (reference sequence). This CDR3 is built from 13 residues. This CDR3 reads CSARDRGQGTQYF. The CDR3 DNA follows: TGCAGTGCTAGAGATCGCGGGCAAGGGACCCAGTACTTC.

This clonotype occurred a few times. The rearrangement uses TRBV19 and TRBJ1-4; no definite D call. The germline CDR1 and CDR2 sequences are LNHDA and SQIVND (reference sequence). Trimming removed 4 bases at V and 8 bases at J, with 20 bases between. The CDR3 consists of 16 residues. CDR3 sequence: CASSTLYSQMGEKLFF. Written as DNA, the CDR3 is TGTGCCAGTAGTACTCTCTATTCACAGATGGGCGAAAAACTGTTTTTT.

This chain joins TRBV3-1 and TRBJ2-3; 7 nucleotides align to TRBD2. Germline V CDR1 and CDR2: LGHDT, YNNKEL (reference sequence). The length of the CDR3 is 14 residues. After removal of 1 base from V and 8 bases from J, the junction contained 6 bases not matched to a gene. DNA for the CDR3: TGTGCCAGCAGCCAAGCTTCGGGGGGTCGTACGCAGTATTTT. This translates into CASSQASGGRTQYF.

This clonotype turned up a few times. The genes are TRBV11-2 and TRBJ1-2, with TRBD1 matching 10 bases. Unmatched junction bases numbered 3, after V lost 0 bases and J lost 5 bases. The CDR3 length is 15 residues. The V gene's germline CDR1 is SGHAT and CDR2 FQNNGV. CDR3 region: CASSLERTGGYGYTF. The CDR3 nucleotides are TGTGCCAGCAGCTTAGAGCGGACAGGGGGGTATGGCTACACCTTC. Variable domain in full (rest from reference TRBV11-2 and TRBJ1-2): EAGVAQSPRYKIIEKRQSVAFWCNPISGHATLYWYQQILGQGPKLLIQFQNNGVVDDSQLPKDRFSAERLKGVDSTLKIQPAKLEDSAVYLCASSLERTGGYGYTFGSGTRLTVV.